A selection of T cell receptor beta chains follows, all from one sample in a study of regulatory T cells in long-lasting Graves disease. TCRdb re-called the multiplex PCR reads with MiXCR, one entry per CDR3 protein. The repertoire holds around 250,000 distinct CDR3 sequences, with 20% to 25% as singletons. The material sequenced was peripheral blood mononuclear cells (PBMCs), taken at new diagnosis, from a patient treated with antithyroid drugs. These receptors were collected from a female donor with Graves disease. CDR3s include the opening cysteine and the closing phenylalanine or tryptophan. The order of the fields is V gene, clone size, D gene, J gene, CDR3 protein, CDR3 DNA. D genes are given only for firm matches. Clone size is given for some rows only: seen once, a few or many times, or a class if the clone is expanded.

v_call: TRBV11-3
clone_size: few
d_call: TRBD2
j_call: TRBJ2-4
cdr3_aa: CASSLRPSGGPRAKNIQYF
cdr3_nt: TGTGCCAGCAGCTTAAGACCTAGCGGGGGGCCTAGGGCCAAAAACATTCAGTACTTC

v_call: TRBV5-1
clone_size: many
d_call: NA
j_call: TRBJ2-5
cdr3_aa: CASSLGFGGTGETQYF
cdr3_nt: TGCGCCAGCAGCTTGGGGTTCGGGGGCACGGGGGAGACCCAGTACTTC

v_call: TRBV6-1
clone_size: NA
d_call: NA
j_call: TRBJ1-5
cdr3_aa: CASRVRGVQPQHF
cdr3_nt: TGTGCCAGCAGGGTGAGAGGGGTTCAGCCCCAGCATTTT

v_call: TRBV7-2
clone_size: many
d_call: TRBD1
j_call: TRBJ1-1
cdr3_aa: CASSLSGGGNTEAFF
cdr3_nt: TGTGCCAGCAGCTTATCAGGGGGCGGTAACACTGAAGCTTTCTTT

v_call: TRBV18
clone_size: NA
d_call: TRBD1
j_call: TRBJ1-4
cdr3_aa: CASSRTGKGEKLFF
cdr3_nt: TGTGCCAGCTCACGGACAGGGAAAGGTGAAAAACTGTTTTTT

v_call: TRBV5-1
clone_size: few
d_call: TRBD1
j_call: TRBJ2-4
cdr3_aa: CASSLARTGKAKNIQYF
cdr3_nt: TGCGCCAGCAGCTTGGCCCGGACAGGGAAGGCCAAAAACATTCAGTACTTC

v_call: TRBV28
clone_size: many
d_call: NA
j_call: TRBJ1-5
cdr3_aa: CASSLANQPQHF
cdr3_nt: TGTGCCAGCAGTTTAGCAAATCAGCCCCAGCATTTT

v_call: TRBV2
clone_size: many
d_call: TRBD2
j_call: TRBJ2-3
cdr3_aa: CASSVGLAGGHTDTQYF
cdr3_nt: TGTGCCAGCAGTGTAGGACTAGCGGGGGGGCACACAGATACGCAGTATTTT

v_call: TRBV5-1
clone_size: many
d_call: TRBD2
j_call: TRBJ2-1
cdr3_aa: CASSGAGGYNEQFF
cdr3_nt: TGCGCCAGCAGCGGAGCGGGAGGCTACAATGAGCAGTTCTTC

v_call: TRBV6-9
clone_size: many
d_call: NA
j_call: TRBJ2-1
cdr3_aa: CASSYLTGKYNEQFF
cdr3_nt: TGTGCCAGCAGTTATCTGACCGGCAAATACAATGAGCAGTTCTTC